Below, 17 T cell receptor beta chains from the same sample are listed, as sequenced in a study of cytomegalovirus exposure and HLA in healthy donors. PCR employed 60 Vbeta and 13 Jbeta primers. The table came from immunoSEQ multiplex PCR; TCRdb's copy has only in-frame clones and leaves some out. The sample consists of approximately 220,000 clones, over 80% of them appearing once. The sequencing sample was made of PBMCs. These receptor sequences come from a boy aged 2 to 10 in good health and CMV-seronegative.

This chain uses TRBV7-2 with TRBJ1-1; D is unclear. This CDR3 has 15 amino acids. Germline CDR1 reads SGHTA; CDR2 reads FQGNSA. V gave up 3 bases and J gave up 2 bases, with 13 bases separating them. The CDR3, as DNA: TGTGCCAGCAGCTTTTTCCGGGAAGTAAACACTGAAGCTTTCTTT. Residues: CASSFFREVNTEAFF.

J is TRBJ2-5 and V is TRBV6-5; TRBD2 is a possible D gene (6 bases). The tail of the sequence fits TRBJ2-7 better, so the J call may be wrong. The CDR3 extends over 14 amino acids. Per the germline V gene, CDR1 is MNHEY and CDR2 is SVGAGI. The CDR3 DNA sequence: TGTGCCAGCAGTGAGCGGGCAATCTCCTACGAGCAGTACTTC. This sequence encodes CASSERAISYEQYF.

V gene TRBV9 combines with J gene TRBJ1-1; D might be TRBD1 (5 bases). Germline V gene lookup returns CDR1 SGDLS and CDR2 YYNGEE. The CDR3 covers 13 residues. Trimming cost V 0 bases and J 4 bases, with 7 bases left between them. The CDR3 is CASSVAQATEAFF. CDR3 DNA sequence: TGTGCCAGCAGCGTAGCACAGGCCACTGAAGCTTTCTTT.

The genes are TRBV5-1 and TRBJ2-5; D might be TRBD1 (6 bases). Per germline, CDR1 SGHRS and CDR2 YFSETQ. V lost 0 bases, J lost 6 bases, and 15 bases lay in between. The CDR3 runs 15 residues. CDR3: CASSLAAGDGQTQYF. The CDR3 DNA reads as TGCGCCAGCAGCTTGGCCGCAGGGGACGGACAGACCCAGTACTTC.

V gene TRBV11-2 combines with J gene TRBJ1-1; D is ambiguous. V lost 5 bases and J 2 bases, leaving 15 bases between the germline ends. CDR3 size: 15 residues. The V gene's germline CDR1 is SGHAT and CDR2 FQNNGV. The CDR3 spells CASSLTAGINTEAFF. The CDR3 nucleotides are TGTGCCAGCAGCCTCACTGCGGGGATCAACACTGAAGCTTTCTTT.

The rearrangement uses TRBV6-1 and TRBJ1-2; D call uncertain. Germline V gene sequence: CDR1 MNHNS, CDR2 SASEGT. The germline V and J ends were trimmed by 3 bases and 4 bases, with 12 bases remaining between them. The CDR3 extends over 14 amino acids. CDR3 nucleotides: TGTGCCAGCAGTGATTATCGGGGAAGCTATGGCTACACCTTC. This sequence encodes CASSDYRGSYGYTF.

The rearrangement uses TRBV30 and TRBJ2-7; D might be TRBD2 (5 bases). From germline, CDR1 is GTSNPN and CDR2 SVGIG (reference sequence). The germline V and J ends were trimmed by 2 bases and 7 bases, with 15 bases remaining between them. The CDR3 is 13 residues long. The CDR3 DNA reads TGTGCCTGGAGTACGAGGGCACTGGGGGAGCAGTACTTC. This translates into CAWSTRALGEQYF.

This sequence joins TRBV6-1 and TRBJ1-4, with 7 nucleotides matching TRBD1. CDR3 length: 14 amino acids. CDR1 MNHNS and CDR2 SASEGT come from the germline V gene. The V and J ends lost 6 bases and 10 bases, in that order; junction bases with no gene match: 11. Here the CDR3 reads CASSPGQEDPKLFF. Here the CDR3 DNA reads TGTGCCAGCAGCCCCGGACAGGAGGATCCAAAACTGTTTTTT.

The V and J genes are TRBV5-1 and TRBJ2-5, with D perhaps matching TRBD2 (6 bases). Germline CDR1 is SGHRS and CDR2 is YFSETQ. The CDR3 has 15 amino acids. V lost 0 bases, J lost 11 bases, and 20 bases lay in between. CDR3 nucleotides: TGCGCCAGCAGCTTGGCCCCGGGACTCCCCTGGGAGCAGTACTTC. It codes for CASSLAPGLPWEQYF.

This chain links TRBV11-2 with TRBJ2-7; 8 positions match TRBD1. Germline loops: CDR1 SGHAT, CDR2 FQNNGV. The CDR3 length is 15 residues. V trimming: 3 bases; J trimming: 6 bases; junction bases outside the gene matches: 10. The CDR3 coding sequence is TGTGCCAGCAGCTTTTATTCCGGCAGGGGGCGCGAGCAGTACTTC. Its translation is CASSFYSGRGREQYF. Combining the CDR3 with reference TRBV11-2 and TRBJ2-7 gives the whole variable domain EAGVAQSPRYKIIEKRQSVAFWCNPISGHATLYWYQQILGQGPKLLIQFQNNGVVDDSQLPKDRFSAERLKGVDSTLKIQPAKLEDSAVYLCASSFYSGRGREQYFGPGTRLTVT.

The chain combines TRBV5-4 with TRBJ1-2, with 7 bases identical to TRBD1. This CDR3 has 12 residues. Germline CDR1 and CDR2: SGHNT and YYREEE (reference sequence). The ends lost 4 bases at V and 7 bases at J; junction bases unmatched: 4. CDR3 region: CASSVRGAGYTF. The CDR3 nucleotides read TGTGCCAGCAGCGTCAGGGGGGCTGGCTACACCTTC.

CDR3 nucleotides: TGTGCCAGCAGCTTCTCGGCAGGGGATGAAAAACTGTTTTTT. Its protein is CASSFSAGDEKLFF. The rearrangement joins TRBV5-6 to TRBJ1-4; D is perhaps TRBD1 (6 bases). V lost 2 bases to trimming and J lost 6 bases, with 11 bases between them. The CDR3 spans 14 residues. Per the germline V gene, CDR1 is SGHDT and CDR2 is YYEEEE. The entire variable domain, with the rest obtained from reference TRBV5-6 and TRBJ1-4, is as follows: DAGVTQSPTHLIKTRGQQVTLRCSPKSGHDTVSWYQQALGQGPQFIFQYYEEEERQRGNFPDRFSGHQFPNYSSELNVNALLLGDSALYLCASSFSAGDEKLFFGSGTQLSVL.

The rearrangement links TRBV20-1 to TRBJ1-1; D perhaps matches TRBD1 (6 bases). CDR1 and CDR2 (germline): DFQATT, SNEGSKA (reference sequence). The V gene lost 6 bases and the J gene lost 5 bases, with 10 bases spanning the gap. The CDR3 has 11 amino acids. The chain's CDR3 is CSASRGTEAFF. The CDR3 DNA reads TGCAGTGCCTCTAGGGGGACTGAAGCTTTCTTT.

This clone was counted a single time. This chain uses TRBV5-1 with TRBJ2-3, with 7 bases fitting TRBD2. This CDR3 has 14 residues. Germline CDR1 is SGHRS and CDR2 is YFSETQ. Trimming took 4 bases from V and 1 from J; bases not matched to a gene: 3. The CDR3 DNA reads TGCGCCAGCAGCAGGACTAGTCGCACAGATACGCAGTATTTT. Protein sequence: CASSRTSRTDTQYF.

V usage is TRBV5-1 and J usage is TRBJ1-1; TRBD1 agrees at 8 bases. CDR3 length: 17 residues. Trimming removed 0 bases from V and 1 base from J; junction bases left unmatched: 8. CDR1 is SGHRS, CDR2 YFSETQ, per germline. The CDR3 loop is CASSLGAGGLKNTEAFF. The CDR3 nucleotides read TGCGCCAGCAGCTTGGGGGCAGGGGGCCTCAAGAACACTGAAGCTTTCTTT.

The chain combines TRBV5-1 with TRBJ2-3; the match to TRBD2 covers 7 bases. This CDR3 is 14 amino acids long. J gave up 2 bases and V 2 bases, and 2 bases lay outside the gene matches. The germline gives CDR1 SGHRS, CDR2 YFSETQ. The CDR3 DNA reads as TGCGCCAGCAGCTTACTAGCGACCACAGATACGCAGTATTTT. This codes for CASSLLATTDTQYF. Variable domain in full (rest from reference TRBV5-1 and TRBJ2-3): KAGVTQTPRYLIKTRGQQVTLSCSPISGHRSVSWYQQTPGQGLQFLFEYFSETQRNKGNFPGRFSGRQFSNSRSEMNVSTLELGDSALYLCASSLLATTDTQYFGPGTRLTVL.

The chain recombines TRBV2 with TRBJ2-5, with TRBD2 matching over 7 bases. There are 16 residues in the CDR3. Looked up from germline, CDR1 is SNHLY and CDR2 is FYNNEI. V shed 3 bases, J shed 6 bases, and the junction held 13 bases outside the gene matches. CDR3 protein: CASSDRIAGMTKTQYF. In DNA, the CDR3 is TGTGCCAGCAGTGATAGAATAGCGGGTATGACAAAGACCCAGTACTTC.